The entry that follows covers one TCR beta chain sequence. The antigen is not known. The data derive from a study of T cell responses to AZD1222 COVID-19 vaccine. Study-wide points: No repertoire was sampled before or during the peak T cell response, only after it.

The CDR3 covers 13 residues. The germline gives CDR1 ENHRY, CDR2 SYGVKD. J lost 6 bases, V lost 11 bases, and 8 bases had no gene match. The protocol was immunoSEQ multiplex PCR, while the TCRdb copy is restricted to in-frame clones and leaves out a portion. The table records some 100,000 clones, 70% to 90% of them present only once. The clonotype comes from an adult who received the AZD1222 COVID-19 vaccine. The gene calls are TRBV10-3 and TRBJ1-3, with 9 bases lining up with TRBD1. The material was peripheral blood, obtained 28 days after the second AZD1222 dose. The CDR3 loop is CAGSGQGQNTIYF. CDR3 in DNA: TGTGCCGGTAGCGGACAGGGGCAAAACACCATATATTTT.